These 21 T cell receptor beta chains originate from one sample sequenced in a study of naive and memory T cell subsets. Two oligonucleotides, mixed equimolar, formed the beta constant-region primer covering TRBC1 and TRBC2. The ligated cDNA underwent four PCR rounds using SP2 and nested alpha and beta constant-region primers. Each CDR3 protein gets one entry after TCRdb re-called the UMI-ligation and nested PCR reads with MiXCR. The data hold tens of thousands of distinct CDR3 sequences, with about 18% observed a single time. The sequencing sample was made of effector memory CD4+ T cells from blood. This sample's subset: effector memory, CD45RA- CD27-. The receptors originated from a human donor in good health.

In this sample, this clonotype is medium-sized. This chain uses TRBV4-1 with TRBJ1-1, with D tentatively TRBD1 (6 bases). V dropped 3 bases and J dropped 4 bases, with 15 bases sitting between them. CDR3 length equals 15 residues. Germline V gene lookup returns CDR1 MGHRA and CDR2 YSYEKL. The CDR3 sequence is CASSQSGGRVTEAFF. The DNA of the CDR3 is TGCGCCAGCAGCCAGTCGGGGGGGCGAGTCACTGAAGCTTTCTTT.

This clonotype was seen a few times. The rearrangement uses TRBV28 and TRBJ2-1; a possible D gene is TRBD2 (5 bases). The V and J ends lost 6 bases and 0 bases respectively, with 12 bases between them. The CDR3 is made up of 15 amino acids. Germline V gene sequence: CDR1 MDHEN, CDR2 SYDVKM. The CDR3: CASSQRSRSYNEQFF. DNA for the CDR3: TGTGCCAGCAGCCAGCGGTCCCGCTCCTACAATGAGCAGTTCTTC.

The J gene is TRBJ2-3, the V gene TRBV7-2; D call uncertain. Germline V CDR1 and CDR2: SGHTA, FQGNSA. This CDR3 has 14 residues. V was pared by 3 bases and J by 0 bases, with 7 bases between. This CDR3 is CASSFAVSTDTQYF. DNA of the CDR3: TGTGCCAGCAGCTTTGCCGTTAGCACAGATACGCAGTATTTT.

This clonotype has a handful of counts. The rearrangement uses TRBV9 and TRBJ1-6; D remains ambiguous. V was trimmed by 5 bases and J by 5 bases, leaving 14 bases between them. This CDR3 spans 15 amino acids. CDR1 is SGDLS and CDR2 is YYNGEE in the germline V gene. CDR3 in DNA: TGTGCCAGCAGAGCCAGTCCGTCGAATAATTCACCCCTCCACTTT. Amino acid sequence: CASRASPSNNSPLHF.

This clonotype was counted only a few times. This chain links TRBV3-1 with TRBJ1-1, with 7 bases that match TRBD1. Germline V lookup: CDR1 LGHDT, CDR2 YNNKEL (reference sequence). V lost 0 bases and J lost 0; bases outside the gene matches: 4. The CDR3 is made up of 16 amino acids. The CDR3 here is CASSQDRGTVNTEAFF. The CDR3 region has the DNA TGTGCCAGCAGCCAAGATCGAGGGACAGTGAACACTGAAGCTTTCTTT.

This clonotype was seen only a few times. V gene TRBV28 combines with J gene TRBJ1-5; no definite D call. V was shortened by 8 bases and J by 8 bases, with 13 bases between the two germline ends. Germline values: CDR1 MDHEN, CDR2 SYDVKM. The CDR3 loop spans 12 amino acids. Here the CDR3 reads CASATGLEPQHF. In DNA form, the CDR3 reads TGTGCCAGCGCCACGGGGTTGGAGCCCCAGCATTTT.

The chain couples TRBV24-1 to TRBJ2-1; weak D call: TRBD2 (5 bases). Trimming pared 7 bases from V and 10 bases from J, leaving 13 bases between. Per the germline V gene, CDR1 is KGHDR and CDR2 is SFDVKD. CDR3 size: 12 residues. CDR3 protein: CATRSGSGEQFF. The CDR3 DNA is TGTGCCACCAGGTCTGGGTCGGGGGAGCAGTTCTTC.

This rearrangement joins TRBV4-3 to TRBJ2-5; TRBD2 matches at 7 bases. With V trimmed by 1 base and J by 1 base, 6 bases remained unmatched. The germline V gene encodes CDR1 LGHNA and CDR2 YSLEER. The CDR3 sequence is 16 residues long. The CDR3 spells CASSQVGGIPQETQYF. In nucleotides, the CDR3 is TGCGCCAGCAGCCAAGTGGGGGGGATTCCCCAAGAGACCCAGTACTTC.

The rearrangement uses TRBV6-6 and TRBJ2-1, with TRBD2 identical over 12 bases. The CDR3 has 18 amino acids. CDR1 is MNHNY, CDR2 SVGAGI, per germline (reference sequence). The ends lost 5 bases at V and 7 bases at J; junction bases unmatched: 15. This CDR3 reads CASSPQDQSSGRANEQFF. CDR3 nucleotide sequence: TGTGCCAGCAGTCCTCAAGACCAGTCTAGCGGGAGGGCAAATGAGCAGTTCTTC.

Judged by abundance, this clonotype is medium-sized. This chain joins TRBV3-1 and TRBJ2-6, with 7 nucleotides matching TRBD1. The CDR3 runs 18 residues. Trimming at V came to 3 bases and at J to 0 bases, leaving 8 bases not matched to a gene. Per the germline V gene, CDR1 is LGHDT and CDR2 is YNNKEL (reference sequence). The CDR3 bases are TGTGCCAGCAGCCAGCATCCGGGACAGAGCTCTGGGGCCAACGTCCTGACTTTC. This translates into CASSQHPGQSSGANVLTF.

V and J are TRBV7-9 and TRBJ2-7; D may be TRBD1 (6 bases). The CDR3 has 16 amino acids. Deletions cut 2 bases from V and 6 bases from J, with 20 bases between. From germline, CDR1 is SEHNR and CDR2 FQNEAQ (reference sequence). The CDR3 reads CASSLNDVQGMGEQYF. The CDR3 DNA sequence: TGTGCCAGCAGCTTAAATGACGTACAGGGAATGGGCGAGCAGTACTTC.

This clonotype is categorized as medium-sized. CDR3 loop: CSVSLQGYDQPQHF. The CDR3 DNA reads as TGCAGCGTCAGTTTACAGGGGTACGATCAGCCCCAGCATTTT. J is TRBJ1-5 and V is TRBV29-1; 7 bases align to TRBD1. The V segment lost 6 bases and the J segment 5 bases; nucleotides outside the gene matches: 10. Per the germline V gene, CDR1 is SQVTM and CDR2 is ANQGSEA. The CDR3 totals 14 residues.

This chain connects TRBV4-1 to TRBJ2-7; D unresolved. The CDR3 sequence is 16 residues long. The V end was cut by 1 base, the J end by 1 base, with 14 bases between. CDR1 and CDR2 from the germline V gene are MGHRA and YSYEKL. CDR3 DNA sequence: TGCGCCAGCAGCCAAGTTTTCAGCATTTGGTCCTACGAGCAGTACTTC. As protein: CASSQVFSIWSYEQYF.

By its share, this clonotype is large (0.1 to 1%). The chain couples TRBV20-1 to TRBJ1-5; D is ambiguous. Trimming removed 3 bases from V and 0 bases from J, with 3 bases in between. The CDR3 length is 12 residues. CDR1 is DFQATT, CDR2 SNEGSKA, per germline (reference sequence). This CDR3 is CSASYSNQPQHF. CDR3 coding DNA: TGCAGTGCTAGTTATAGCAATCAGCCCCAGCATTTT.

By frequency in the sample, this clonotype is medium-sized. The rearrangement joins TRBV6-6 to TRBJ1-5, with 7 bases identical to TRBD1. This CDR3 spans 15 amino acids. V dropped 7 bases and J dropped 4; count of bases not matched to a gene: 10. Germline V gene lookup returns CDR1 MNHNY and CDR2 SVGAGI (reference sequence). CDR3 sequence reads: CASIDRGTENQPQHF. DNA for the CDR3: TGTGCCAGCATTGATAGGGGGACAGAGAATCAGCCCCAGCATTTT.

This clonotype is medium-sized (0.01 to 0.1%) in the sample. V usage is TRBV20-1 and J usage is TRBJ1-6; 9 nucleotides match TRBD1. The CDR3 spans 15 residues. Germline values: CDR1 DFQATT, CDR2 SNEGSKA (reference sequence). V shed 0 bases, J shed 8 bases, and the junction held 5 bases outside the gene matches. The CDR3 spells CSARDAQGAYSPLHF. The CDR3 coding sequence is TGCAGTGCTAGAGATGCACAGGGGGCGTATTCACCCCTCCACTTT.

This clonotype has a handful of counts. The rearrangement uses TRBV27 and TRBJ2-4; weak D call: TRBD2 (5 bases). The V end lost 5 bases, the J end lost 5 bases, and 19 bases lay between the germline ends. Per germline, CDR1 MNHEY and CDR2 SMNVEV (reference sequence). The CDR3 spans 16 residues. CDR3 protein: CASSRIGLDGENIQYF. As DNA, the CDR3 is TGTGCCAGCAGTCGAATCGGCCTCGACGGGGAAAACATTCAGTACTTC.

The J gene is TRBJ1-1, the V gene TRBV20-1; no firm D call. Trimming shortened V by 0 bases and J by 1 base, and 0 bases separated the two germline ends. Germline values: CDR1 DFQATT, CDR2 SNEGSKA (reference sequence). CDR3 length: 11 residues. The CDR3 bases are TGCAGTGCTAGAGAGAACACTGAAGCTTTCTTT. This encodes CSARENTEAFF.

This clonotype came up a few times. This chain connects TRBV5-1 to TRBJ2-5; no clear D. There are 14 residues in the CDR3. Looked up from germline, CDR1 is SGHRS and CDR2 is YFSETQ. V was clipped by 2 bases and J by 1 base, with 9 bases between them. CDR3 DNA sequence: TGCGCCAGCAGCTTCCAGGCCAGCCAAGAGACCCAGTACTTC. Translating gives CASSFQASQETQYF.

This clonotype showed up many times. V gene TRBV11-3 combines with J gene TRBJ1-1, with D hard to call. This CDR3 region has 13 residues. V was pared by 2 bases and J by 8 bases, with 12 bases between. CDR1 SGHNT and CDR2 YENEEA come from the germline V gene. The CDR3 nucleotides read TGTGCCAGCAGCTTATATTTTGGGAACGAAGCTTTCTTT. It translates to CASSLYFGNEAFF.

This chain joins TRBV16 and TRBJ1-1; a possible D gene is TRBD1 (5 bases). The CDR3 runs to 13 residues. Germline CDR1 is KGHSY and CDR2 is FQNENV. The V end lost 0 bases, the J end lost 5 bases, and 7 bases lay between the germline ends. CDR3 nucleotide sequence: TGTGCCAGCAGCCAATCAGGGGTTACTGAAGCTTTCTTT. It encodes CASSQSGVTEAFF.